This T cell receptor (beta chain) is drawn from a study of regulatory T cells in long-lasting Graves disease. Relying on iRepertoire HTBI primers and Arm-PCR of CDR3 regions, the team built TCR beta libraries. Via MiXCR, TCRdb re-called the multiplex PCR reads, giving one row per CDR3 protein. The sample lists some 250,000 distinct CDR3 sequences, roughly 18% occurring once. The sample's time point: newly diagnosed GD, antithyroid drugs for less than 3 months. Scientists built the TCR library using RNA that was extracted from PBMCs. The table lists this clonotype with a few counts. Trimming took 7 bases from V and 3 from J, leaving 9 bases between them. CDR1 SGHRS and CDR2 YFSETQ come from the germline V gene. The CDR3 runs to 12 residues. These same records also appear under a second study, on T cells in Graves' hyperthyroidism and ophthalmopathy. That paper states: The hyperthyroidism was newly diagnosed and had lasted under 2 months; the patients were aged 18 to 65. Blood also held most thyroid clonotypes expanded beyond 0.001.

The clonotype comes from a woman aged 25 to 45 with Graves disease. The sequencing used peripheral blood mononuclear cells (PBMCs), collected at new diagnosis, from a patient treated with antithyroid drugs. This chain connects TRBV5-1 to TRBJ2-3; D is unclear. CDR3 nucleotide sequence: TGCGCCAGCCGAATCGAGACAGATACGCAGTATTTT. Encoded protein: CASRIETDTQYF.